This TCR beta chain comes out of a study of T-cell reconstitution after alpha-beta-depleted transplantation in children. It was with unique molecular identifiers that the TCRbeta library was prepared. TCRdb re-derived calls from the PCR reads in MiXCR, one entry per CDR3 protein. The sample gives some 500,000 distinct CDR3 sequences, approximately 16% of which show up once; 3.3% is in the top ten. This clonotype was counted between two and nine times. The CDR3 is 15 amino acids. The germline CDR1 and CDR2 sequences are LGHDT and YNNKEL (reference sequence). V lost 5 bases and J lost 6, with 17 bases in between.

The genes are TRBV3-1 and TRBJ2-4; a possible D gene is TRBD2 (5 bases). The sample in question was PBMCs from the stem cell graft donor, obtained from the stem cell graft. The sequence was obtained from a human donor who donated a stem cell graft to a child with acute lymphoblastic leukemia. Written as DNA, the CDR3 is TGTGCCAGCAGCTCTCTTACTAGTTTGAGAAACATTCAGTACTTC. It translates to CASSSLTSLRNIQYF.